Below, 29 T cell receptor beta chains from the same sample are listed, as sequenced in a study of T cell responses to AZD1222 COVID-19 vaccine (dated by TCRdb to the early 2020s). What this sample's time point label stands for: baseline before first vaccination. The sample's treatment or condition label, decoded: meningococcal conjugate vaccine given as trial control. Library preparation employed the immunoSEQ multiplex PCR assay. This is the immuneACCESS table as TCRdb keeps it, with only in-frame sequences that have V and J called. A part of the clones is gone; compared with another copy, unresolved V genes explain less than half, and the rest is unexplained. Counted in this sample were roughly 140,000 clones; roughly 88% of them appeared once. The leading ten clones occupy 3% to 4% of the sample. Sequencing used peripheral blood, obtained on day 0 of MenACWY control vaccination. The origin of the receptors is an adult in good health.

The chain has TRBV27 and TRBJ1-5; 7 bases are shared with TRBD1. Germline V lookup: CDR1 MNHEY, CDR2 SMNVEV (reference sequence). The CDR3 covers 15 residues. Germline trimming cut 5 bases from V and 3 bases from J; bases unmatched to any gene: 7. The CDR3 sequence: CASSRRTGPNQPQHF. The DNA of the CDR3 is TGTGCCAGCAGTCGGCGGACAGGCCCCAATCAGCCCCAGCATTTT.

This sequence joins TRBV2 and TRBJ1-4, with D possibly TRBD1 on 5 matching bases. Germline values: CDR1 SNHLY, CDR2 FYNNEI. CDR3 length: 14 residues. The germline V and J ends were trimmed by 5 bases and 8 bases, with 15 bases remaining between them. CDR3 sequence (DNA): TGTGCCAGCAGTTACCGGGGCCGGGCCGAAAAACTGTTTTTT. This gives the protein CASSYRGRAEKLFF. Drawing the rest from reference TRBV2 and TRBJ1-4, the complete variable domain is EPEVTQTPSHQVTQMGQEVILRCVPISNHLYFYWYRQILGQKVEFLVSFYNNEISEKSEIFDDQFSVERPDGSNFTLKIRSTKLEDSAMYFCASSYRGRAEKLFFGSGTQLSVL.

The chain joins TRBV11-3 to TRBJ2-7; D unclear. There are 12 residues in the CDR3. Germline-derived CDR1 and CDR2 are SGHNT and YENEEA. The V gene lost 5 bases and the J gene lost 7 bases, with 12 bases spanning the gap. The CDR3 sequence: CASSPDVGEQYF. For the CDR3, the DNA is TGTGCCAGCAGCCCCGATGTGGGGGAGCAGTACTTC. Drawing the rest from reference TRBV11-3 and TRBJ2-7, the complete variable domain is EAGVVQSPRYKIIEKKQPVAFWCNPISGHNTLYWYLQNLGQGPELLIRYENEEAVDDSQLPKDRFSAERLKGVDSTLKIQPAELGDSAVYLCASSPDVGEQYFGPGTRLTVT.

V gene TRBV29-1 combines with J gene TRBJ1-3; D possibly corresponds to TRBD1 (5 bases). Germline CDR1 SQVTM, CDR2 ANQGSEA. Deletions cut 6 bases from V and 4 bases from J, with 7 bases between. The CDR3 is 11 amino acids. The CDR3 is CSVGLGNTIYF. CDR3 coding DNA: TGCAGCGTGGGACTGGGAAACACCATATATTTT.

The chain carries TRBV30 and TRBJ2-2; D not certain. CDR1 GTSNPN and CDR2 SVGIG come from the germline V gene (reference sequence). The CDR3 has 15 residues. V shed 4 bases and J shed 2 bases, with 14 bases lying between them. CDR3 nucleotide sequence: TGTGCCTGGAAGAGGAGACTCATAAACACCGGGGAGCTGTTTTTT. This translates into CAWKRRLINTGELFF.

The rearrangement links TRBV4-1 to TRBJ2-5, with 9 bases lining up with TRBD2. From germline, CDR1 is MGHRA and CDR2 YSYEKL. This CDR3 is built from 14 residues. After removal of 4 bases from V and 2 bases from J, the junction contained 2 bases not matched to a gene. CDR3 coding DNA: TGCGCCAGCAGCCGGCTAGCGGGACAAGAGACCCAGTACTTC. This codes for CASSRLAGQETQYF.

The chain couples TRBV5-6 to TRBJ2-7; TRBD2 aligns across 11 bases. Per the germline V gene, CDR1 is SGHDT and CDR2 is YYEEEE. V lost 5 bases and J lost 0; bases outside the gene matches: 7. CDR3 length: 16 residues. The CDR3 coding sequence is TGTGCCAGCAGGCGTGGGACTAGCGGTTACTCCTACGAGCAGTACTTC. Translating it yields CASRRGTSGYSYEQYF.

J is TRBJ2-2 and V is TRBV7-9; tentatively, D is TRBD1 (6 bases). From germline, CDR1 is SEHNR and CDR2 FQNEAQ (reference sequence). Trimming cost V 6 bases and J 3 bases, with 20 bases left between them. This CDR3 contains 17 residues. CDR3 DNA: TGTGCCAGCAGTCAAGACAAACCAGGGGCGCACACCGGGGAGCTGTTTTTT. Protein: CASSQDKPGAHTGELFF.

This chain connects TRBV11-2 to TRBJ2-7; D uncertain. Germline V lookup: CDR1 SGHAT, CDR2 FQNNGV. This CDR3 comprises 14 residues. The V end lost 3 bases, the J end lost 2 bases, and 11 bases lay between the germline ends. This chain's CDR3 is CASSFTWQTYEQYF. The CDR3 region has the DNA TGTGCCAGCAGCTTCACCTGGCAGACCTACGAGCAGTACTTC.

The rearrangement joins TRBV5-4 to TRBJ2-1, with no clear D. The V gene's germline CDR1 is SGHNT and CDR2 YYREEE (reference sequence). V was pared by 0 bases and J by 4 bases, with 5 bases between. This CDR3 is 13 amino acids long. DNA of the CDR3: TGTGCCAGCAGCTTGGAACAGTACAATGAGCAGTTCTTC. It codes for CASSLEQYNEQFF.

The genes are TRBV4-3 and TRBJ1-4; TRBD1 is a possible D gene (6 bases). CDR3 length: 20 amino acids. The V end was cut by 0 bases, the J end by 1 base, with 21 bases between. CDR1 and CDR2 from the germline V gene are LGHNA and YSLEER. CDR3 amino acids: CASSQDRAGAGVGTNEKLFF. The DNA for the CDR3 is TGCGCCAGCAGCCAAGATCGGGCAGGGGCCGGTGTGGGAACTAATGAAAAACTGTTTTTT.

The rearrangement joins TRBV28 to TRBJ1-2, with 7 nucleotides matching TRBD1. The CDR3 covers 16 residues. Unmatched junction bases numbered 18, after V lost 6 bases and J lost 8 bases. From germline, CDR1 is MDHEN and CDR2 SYDVKM. The CDR3 sequence: CASSRVGGGGLSGYTF. CDR3 DNA sequence: TGTGCCAGCAGCCGAGTCGGTGGAGGGGGCCTCTCCGGCTACACCTTC.

The rearrangement links TRBV19 to TRBJ1-3; D not certain. The CDR3 has 13 residues. V gave up 8 bases and J gave up 7 bases, with 15 bases separating them. CDR1 and CDR2 from the germline V gene are LNHDA and SQIVND (reference sequence). For the CDR3, the DNA is TGTGCCAGTTCATGGCACTCCACGAACACCATATATTTT. It encodes CASSWHSTNTIYF.

The CDR3 nucleotides read TGTGCCAGCAGGCCGGGGGGGAACACTGAAGCTTTCTTT. Its translation is CASRPGGNTEAFF. The chain employs TRBV5-4 and TRBJ1-1, with TRBD1 as a possible D gene (5 bases). V lost 5 bases and J 1 base, leaving 9 bases between the germline ends. The CDR3 covers 13 residues. Germline assignment: CDR1 SGHNT and CDR2 YYREEE (reference sequence).

The V and J genes are TRBV9 and TRBJ2-6; the D gene could be TRBD1 or TRBD2 (6 bases each). The V gene's germline CDR1 is SGDLS and CDR2 YYNGEE. The V end lost 3 bases, the J end lost 4 bases, and 11 bases lay between the germline ends. The CDR3 loop spans 15 amino acids. The CDR3 loop is CASSAGAVGANVLTF. For the CDR3, the DNA is TGTGCCAGCAGCGCGGGGGCGGTAGGGGCCAACGTCCTGACTTTC.

This clone was detected a few times. The chain links TRBV28 to TRBJ2-4, with TRBD2 identical over 8 bases. This CDR3 contains 15 residues. Germline CDR1 and CDR2: MDHEN and SYDVKM. With 6 bases clipped from V and 3 bases from J, the junction kept 7 bases outside the gene matches. CDR3: CASRHPGLDKNIQYF. In DNA, the CDR3 is TGTGCCAGCAGACATCCGGGACTAGACAAAAACATTCAGTACTTC.

The V gene is TRBV11-3, the J gene TRBJ2-7, with a weak D call TRBD1 (6 bases). CDR1 and CDR2 from the germline V gene are SGHNT and YENEEA. There are 13 residues in the CDR3. V was trimmed by 5 bases and J by 3 bases, leaving 11 bases between them. The CDR3 protein is CASSEDRFYEQYF. CDR3 coding DNA: TGTGCCAGCAGCGAAGACAGGTTCTACGAGCAGTACTTC.

V gene TRBV30 combines with J gene TRBJ1-5; D gene unclear. Per germline, CDR1 GTSNPN and CDR2 SVGIG (reference sequence). The CDR3 is 16 residues long. V was trimmed by 0 bases and J by 2 bases, leaving 14 bases between them. The CDR3: CAWSVPSGAGNQPQHF. CDR3 in DNA: TGTGCCTGGAGTGTACCGTCCGGTGCGGGCAATCAGCCCCAGCATTTT.

This rearrangement joins TRBV6-2 or TRBV6-3 to TRBJ2-4, with 7 bases identical to TRBD1. This CDR3 has 16 residues. Per the germline V gene, CDR1 is MNHEY and CDR2 is SVGEGT. Germline trimming cut 5 bases from V and 1 base from J; bases unmatched to any gene: 8. CDR3 nucleotide sequence: TGTGCCAGCAGTGACCGACAGGGCGGGGCCAAAAACATTCAGTACTTC. Translating it yields CASSDRQGGAKNIQYF.

The chain joins TRBV19 to TRBJ1-5; 12 nucleotides agree with TRBD1. The germline gives CDR1 LNHDA, CDR2 SQIVND (reference sequence). V dropped 8 bases and J dropped 6; count of bases not matched to a gene: 5. CDR3 length equals 14 residues. CDR3: CASPGQGAVQPQHF. In DNA form, the CDR3 reads TGTGCCAGTCCGGGACAGGGGGCCGTTCAGCCCCAGCATTTT. Variable domain in full (rest from reference TRBV19 and TRBJ1-5): DGGITQSPKYLFRKEGQNVTLSCEQNLNHDAMYWYRQDPGQGLRLIYYSQIVNDFQKGDIAEGYSVSREKKESFPLTVTSAQKNPTAFYLCASPGQGAVQPQHFGDGTRLSIL.

V usage is TRBV11-2 and J usage is TRBJ1-1; D perhaps matches TRBD1 (5 bases). This CDR3 has 14 residues. With 6 bases removed from V and 0 bases from J, the gap between germline ends came to 11 bases. Looked up from germline, CDR1 is SGHAT and CDR2 is FQNNGV. The CDR3 nucleotides are TGTGCCAGCAGTCCAGGGACGGTGAACACTGAAGCTTTCTTT. Amino acid sequence: CASSPGTVNTEAFF.

This clone was seen only a few times. The gene calls are TRBV19 and TRBJ1-5, with 7 nucleotides matching TRBD1. The CDR3 length is 13 residues. Germline V gene sequence: CDR1 LNHDA, CDR2 SQIVND (reference sequence). The J segment lost 9 bases and the V segment lost 8 bases, leaving 10 bases of the junction unmatched. Here the CDR3 DNA reads TGTGCCAGTCAGGACAGGTGGGCCAGGCCCCAGCATTTT. This gives the protein CASQDRWARPQHF.

J is TRBJ1-2 and V is TRBV4-3; 9 nucleotides line up with TRBD1. The CDR3 contains 14 residues. In germline, CDR1 is LGHNA, CDR2 YSLEER. V shed 4 bases, J shed 6 bases, and the junction held 6 bases outside the gene matches. CDR3 nucleotide sequence: TGCGCCAGCAGCCCGCGGGACAGGGCAAATGGCTACACCTTC. This sequence encodes CASSPRDRANGYTF.

The rearrangement uses TRBV6-2 or TRBV6-3 and TRBJ1-2; a possible D gene is TRBD1 (5 bases). Germline V gene sequence: CDR1 MNHEY, CDR2 SVGEGT. The CDR3 sequence is 13 residues long. V was clipped by 2 bases and J by 5 bases, with 9 bases between them. The CDR3 sequence is CASSYRGLYGYTF. Written as DNA, the CDR3 is TGTGCCAGCAGTTACAGGGGACTGTATGGCTACACCTTC.

The chain recombines TRBV6-2 or TRBV6-3 with TRBJ1-4; the D gene is possibly TRBD1 (5 bases). The germline V and J ends were trimmed by 6 bases and 15 bases, with 17 bases remaining between them. Germline CDR1 and CDR2: MNHEY and SVGEGT. The CDR3 loop spans 12 amino acids. Here the CDR3 reads CASSPRDGKMFF. CDR3 DNA: TGTGCCAGCAGCCCCCGGGACGGAAAGATGTTTTTT.

V is TRBV24-1 and J is TRBJ2-5, with 13 bases aligning to TRBD2. V lost 9 bases, J lost 4 bases, and 1 base stayed unmatched. Germline-derived CDR1 and CDR2 are KGHDR and SFDVKD. There are 13 residues in the CDR3. CDR3 coding DNA: TGTGCCACCGGGACTAGCGGGGTAGAGACCCAGTACTTC. Translation: CATGTSGVETQYF.

This chain uses TRBV28 with TRBJ1-4; tentative D call: TRBD1 (6 bases). CDR3 size: 15 residues. Trimming pared 2 bases from V and 5 bases from J, leaving 12 bases between. In germline, CDR1 is MDHEN, CDR2 SYDVKM. This chain's CDR3 is CASSLQGHLNEKLFF. CDR3 in DNA: TGTGCCAGCAGTTTACAGGGACATCTCAATGAAAAACTGTTTTTT.

Written as DNA, the CDR3 is TGTGCCAGCAGTTTATACGTGGCCTTCTCTGGAAACACCATATATTTT. Translation gives CASSLYVAFSGNTIYF. The chain recombines TRBV28 with TRBJ1-3; D remains ambiguous. With 1 base removed from V and 0 bases from J, the gap between germline ends came to 10 bases. Germline loops: CDR1 MDHEN, CDR2 SYDVKM. This CDR3 spans 16 amino acids.

V gene TRBV5-1 combines with J gene TRBJ1-2; no firm D call. This CDR3 contains 12 residues. Trimming took 4 bases from V and 8 from J, leaving 12 bases between them. The V gene's germline CDR1 is SGHRS and CDR2 YFSETQ. The CDR3 DNA follows: TGCGCCAGCAGCGAGAACGATGGCGGCTACACCTTC. Its protein product is CASSENDGGYTF.